A selection of T cell receptor beta chains follows, all from one sample in a study of spatial heterogeneity in lung cancer. TCRdb itself ran the 5' RACE reads through MiXCR, one entry per CDR3 protein. The table records 9,000 to 10,000 distinct CDR3 sequences, over 6% of them present only once. Specimen: lung tumor tissue, collected at surgery. The receptors come from a female donor with early-stage non-small cell lung cancer. The CDR3 runs from the conserved cysteine through the conserved F or W. D genes are given only for firm matches. The size field is filled for only some rows; it gives once, few, many or a size class.

d_call,j_call,v_call,clone_size,cdr3_aa,cdr3_nt
TRBD1,TRBJ2-7,TRBV29-1,many,CSVSPGQGIEQYF,TGCAGCGTCAGCCCGGGACAGGGCATCGAGCAGTACTTC
-,TRBJ2-7,TRBV7-6,-,CASSLALSRGILYEQYF,TGTGCCAGCAGCTTAGCGCTAAGCAGGGGCATACTCTACGAGCAGTACTTC
-,TRBJ2-3,TRBV7-9,many,CASSLFKSQDTQYF,TGTGCCAGCAGCTTATTTAAGTCACAAGATACGCAGTATTTT
TRBD2,TRBJ2-1,TRBV6-5,medium-sized,CASSFLGLEEQFF,TGTGCCAGCAGTTTCCTCGGACTAGAGGAGCAGTTCTTC
-,TRBJ2-1,TRBV9,medium-sized,CASSASPGSYNEQFF,TGTGCCAGCAGTGCCTCCCCGGGCTCCTACAATGAGCAGTTCTTC
TRBD2,TRBJ2-1,TRBV4-3,medium-sized,CASSPWTSAGEQFF,TGCGCCAGCAGCCCCTGGACTAGCGCGGGTGAGCAGTTCTTC
-,TRBJ2-1,TRBV28,medium-sized,CATVPRRTLSNEQFF,TGTGCCACCGTCCCAAGACGGACACTGAGCAATGAGCAGTTCTTC
-,TRBJ2-3,TRBV3-1,many,CASSRAGGDTQYF,TGTGCCAGCAGCCGCGCCGGGGGAGATACGCAGTATTTT
-,TRBJ2-3,TRBV7-2,medium-sized,CASSLGPIGQYF,TGTGCCAGCAGCTTAGGACCCATAGGGCAGTATTTT
-,TRBJ2-1,TRBV14,many,CASSQFTNGQFF,TGTGCCAGCAGCCAGTTCACGAATGGGCAGTTCTTC
-,TRBJ1-6,TRBV2,many,CASSEASGSGYNSPLHF,TGTGCCAGCAGTGAAGCTTCTGGGTCTGGGTATAATTCACCCCTCCACTTT
-,TRBJ2-1,TRBV20-1,-,CSASGQEGNEQFF,TGCAGTGCTTCGGGACAAGAAGGCAATGAGCAGTTCTTC
-,TRBJ2-2,TRBV10-3,many,CAISDRRSNTGELFF,TGTGCCATCAGTGATAGAAGATCGAACACCGGGGAGCTGTTTTTT
-,TRBJ2-3,TRBV7-9,medium-sized,CASSCLDTQYF,TGTGCCAGCAGCTGTCTAGATACGCAGTATTTT
-,TRBJ1-1,TRBV13,-,CVSSWTVNTEAFF,TGTGTCAGCAGCTGGACAGTTAACACTGAAGCTTTCTTT